A selection of T cell receptor beta chains follows, all from one sample in a study of beta chain features in type 1 diabetes. Using immunoSEQ multiplex PCR, the repertoire was profiled, and TCRdb retains in-frame clones only, with some absent. The data show some 700,000 clones, roughly 13% seen once. Sequencing was done on a sample of naive CD4+ T cells from blood. These receptors were taken from a man aged 18 to 30 with type 1 diabetes. The CDR3 runs from the conserved cysteine through the conserved F or W. The D gene is left open where the match is weak. Expanded clones get a size class; other rows say once, few or many, or leave the size out.

J gene | D gene | V gene | clone size | CDR3 protein | CDR3 DNA
TRBJ1-1 | NA | TRBV14 | NA | CASSQAGLPPPAFF | TGTGCCAGCAGCCAAGCAGGGCTACCGCCGCCGGCTTTCTTT
TRBJ1-1 | NA | TRBV7-2 | NA | CASSLVPPGLNTEAFF | TGTGCCAGCAGCTTAGTGCCACCTGGGCTGAACACTGAAGCTTTCTTT
TRBJ1-6 | NA | TRBV6-5 | few | CASRTQGSLHF | TGTGCCAGCAGAACCCAAGGATCACTCCACTTT
TRBJ1-2 | TRBD1 | TRBV28 | few | CASRPTGQTYGYTF | TGTGCCAGCAGACCCACGGGACAGACCTATGGCTACACCTTC
TRBJ1-1 | NA | TRBV20-1 | NA | CSARVNTEAFF | TGCAGTGCAAGAGTGAACACTGAAGCTTTCTTT
TRBJ2-7 | NA | TRBV5-8 | few | CASSFYYRDYEQYF | TGTGCCAGCAGCTTTTATTACAGGGACTACGAGCAGTACTTC
TRBJ2-5 | NA | TRBV6-5 | NA | CASRPAGETQYF | TGTGCCAGCAGGCCCGCGGGGGAGACCCAGTACTTC
TRBJ2-1 | TRBD2 | TRBV13 | few | CASSRTSFDEQFF | TGTGCCAGCAGCAGGACTAGTTTCGATGAGCAGTTCTTC
TRBJ1-1 | NA | TRBV5-1 | NA | CASSLAGQKAEAFF | TGCGCCAGCAGCTTGGCGGGCCAGAAGGCTGAAGCTTTCTTT
TRBJ1-4 | NA | TRBV15 | few | CATSSTQGTNEKLFF | TGTGCCACCAGCAGCACACAGGGTACTAATGAAAAACTGTTTTTT
TRBJ2-2 | NA | TRBV5-1 | few | CASSFVPQGSNTGELFF | TGCGCCAGCAGCTTTGTCCCGCAGGGCTCGAACACCGGGGAGCTGTTTTTT
TRBJ2-1 | NA | TRBV19 | NA | CASSIAGDGNEQFF | TGTGCCAGTAGTATAGCCGGGGACGGCAATGAGCAGTTCTTC
TRBJ1-5 | TRBD1 | TRBV29-1 | NA | CSVQGVGQPQHF | TGCAGCGTTCAGGGGGTTGGTCAGCCCCAGCATTTT
TRBJ2-7 | TRBD1 | TRBV19 | NA | CASSSGTGASYEQYF | TGTGCCAGTAGTTCCGGGACAGGGGCCTCCTACGAGCAGTACTTC
TRBJ1-2 | NA | TRBV25-1 | few | CASSEAGGYGYTF | TGTGCCAGCAGTGAGGCCGGGGGGTATGGCTACACCTTC
TRBJ1-4 | NA | TRBV6-1 | NA | CASSWTPEGEKLFF | TGTGCCAGCAGTTGGACACCTGAGGGCGAAAAACTGTTTTTT
TRBJ1-1 | NA | TRBV5-4 | few | CASSLSVPGTEAFF | TGTGCCAGCAGCTTGTCGGTCCCGGGCACTGAAGCTTTCTTT
TRBJ1-2 | NA | TRBV6-6 | few | CASSPDGTPGYTF | TGTGCCAGCAGTCCCGACGGGACTCCCGGCTACACCTTC
TRBJ1-1 | NA | TRBV7-9 | NA | CASSARVNTEAFF | TGTGCCAGCAGCGCAAGAGTGAACACTGAAGCTTTCTTT
TRBJ2-2 | NA | TRBV7-2 | few | CASSPGSNTGELFF | TGTGCCAGCAGCCCCGGGAGTAACACCGGGGAGCTGTTTTTT
TRBJ1-1 | NA | TRBV5-1 | NA | CASSSSDYPMNTEAFF | TGCGCCAGCAGTTCCTCCGATTACCCTATGAACACTGAAGCTTTCTTT
TRBJ2-1 | NA | TRBV28 | NA | CASRDHNEQFF | TGTGCCAGCAGGGACCACAATGAGCAGTTCTTC
TRBJ1-5 | TRBD1 | TRBV19 | NA | CASNPDRTNQPQHF | TGTGCCAGTAACCCGGACAGGACGAATCAGCCCCAGCATTTT
TRBJ2-5 | NA | TRBV7-9 | NA | CASSLEPTLDETQYF | TGTGCCAGCAGCTTAGAACCAACTTTGGACGAGACCCAGTACTTC